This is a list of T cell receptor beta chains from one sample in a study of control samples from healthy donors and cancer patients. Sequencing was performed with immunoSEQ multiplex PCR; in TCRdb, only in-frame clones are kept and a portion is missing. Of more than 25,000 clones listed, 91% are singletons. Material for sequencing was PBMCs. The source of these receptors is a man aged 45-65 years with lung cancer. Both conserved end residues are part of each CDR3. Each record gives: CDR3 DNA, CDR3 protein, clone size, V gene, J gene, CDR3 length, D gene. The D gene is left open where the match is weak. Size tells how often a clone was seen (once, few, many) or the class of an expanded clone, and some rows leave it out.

CDR3nt: TGCACCTTACCCGGGGGATACGAGCAGTACTTC; CDR3aa: CTLPGGYEQYF; abundance: once; v_gene: TRBV20-1; j_gene: TRBJ2-7; len: 11; d_gene: .
CDR3nt: TGTGCCAGCAGCTTAACGGGGGACACCTACAATGAGCAGTTCTTC; CDR3aa: CASSLTGDTYNEQFF; abundance: .; v_gene: TRBV5-4; j_gene: TRBJ2-1; len: 15; d_gene: .
CDR3nt: TGTGCCACCAGTGATACGGCGGATCAGCCCCAGCATTTT; CDR3aa: CATSDTADQPQHF; abundance: .; v_gene: TRBV24-1; j_gene: TRBJ1-5; len: 13; d_gene: .
CDR3nt: TGTGCCAGCTCACCCCCCAACAGGGAAACCGGGGAGCTGTTTTTT; CDR3aa: CASSPPNRETGELFF; abundance: .; v_gene: TRBV18; j_gene: TRBJ2-2; len: 15; d_gene: .
CDR3nt: TGTGCCAGCAGTAAGACAGGACCGGAGACAGATACGCAGTATTTT; CDR3aa: CASSKTGPETDTQYF; abundance: .; v_gene: TRBV6-5; j_gene: TRBJ2-3; len: 15; d_gene: .
CDR3nt: TGTGCCAGCAGTCGCAGAGAGGAACAGCCCCAGCATTTT; CDR3aa: CASSRREEQPQHF; abundance: .; v_gene: TRBV12-3/TRBV12-4; j_gene: TRBJ1-5; len: 13; d_gene: .
CDR3nt: TGCGCCAGCAGCTTGGCCGAGCTGAGGGGCAATCAGCCCCAGCATTTT; CDR3aa: CASSLAELRGNQPQHF; abundance: .; v_gene: TRBV5-1; j_gene: TRBJ1-5; len: 16; d_gene: .
CDR3nt: TGTGCCTGGGGAGAGGTGGGCTCTGGGGCCAACGTCCTGACTTTC; CDR3aa: CAWGEVGSGANVLTF; abundance: .; v_gene: TRBV30; j_gene: TRBJ2-6; len: 15; d_gene: .
CDR3nt: TGTGCCAGCAGCTCCATGGGCGCGGAGTTCTTC; CDR3aa: CASSSMGAEFF; abundance: .; v_gene: TRBV7-9; j_gene: TRBJ2-1; len: 11; d_gene: .
CDR3nt: TGTGCCAGCAGTGAAGGAGGGGTTATCTATGGCTACACCTTC; CDR3aa: CASSEGGVIYGYTF; abundance: .; v_gene: TRBV6-1; j_gene: TRBJ1-2; len: 14; d_gene: .
CDR3nt: TGTGCCAGCAGCTTAGATAGAGGGGTAAATCAGCCCCAGCATTTT; CDR3aa: CASSLDRGVNQPQHF; abundance: few; v_gene: TRBV11-2; j_gene: TRBJ1-5; len: 15; d_gene: .
CDR3nt: TGCAGCGTTGTCGGGCCCGACCGCGGCTACGAGCAGTACTTC; CDR3aa: CSVVGPDRGYEQYF; abundance: .; v_gene: TRBV29-1; j_gene: TRBJ2-7; len: 14; d_gene: .
CDR3nt: TGTGCCAGCAGCGTTTCGACTGGGGTGAATCAGCCCCAGCATTTT; CDR3aa: CASSVSTGVNQPQHF; abundance: .; v_gene: TRBV9; j_gene: TRBJ1-5; len: 15; d_gene: .
CDR3nt: TGCGCCAGCAGCGTGCGACAGGCCAGCTCCTATAATTCACCCCTCCACTTT; CDR3aa: CASSVRQASSYNSPLHF; abundance: .; v_gene: TRBV4-1; j_gene: TRBJ1-6; len: 17; d_gene: .
CDR3nt: TGTGCCAGTAGTCCGTGGACTAGCTTTAGCGGGGAGCTGTTTTTT; CDR3aa: CASSPWTSFSGELFF; abundance: once; v_gene: TRBV19; j_gene: TRBJ2-2; len: 15; d_gene: TRBD2
CDR3nt: TGTGCCAGCAGCTCCCCGGGGGTCGAGGGAACAGATACGCAGTATTTT; CDR3aa: CASSSPGVEGTDTQYF; abundance: few; v_gene: TRBV11-3; j_gene: TRBJ2-3; len: 16; d_gene: .
CDR3nt: TGTGCCAGCAGCGCCGACGACAGGGGCTATAACACTGAAGCTTTCTTT; CDR3aa: CASSADDRGYNTEAFF; abundance: .; v_gene: TRBV9; j_gene: TRBJ1-1; len: 16; d_gene: TRBD1
CDR3nt: TGCGCCAGCAGCTTCTCGGGACAGAGCACAGATACGCAGTATTTT; CDR3aa: CASSFSGQSTDTQYF; abundance: once; v_gene: TRBV5-1; j_gene: TRBJ2-3; len: 15; d_gene: TRBD1
CDR3nt: TGTGCCTGGAGTGTTGGGGGGGCACCTCAAGAGACCCAGTACTTC; CDR3aa: CAWSVGGAPQETQYF; abundance: .; v_gene: TRBV30; j_gene: TRBJ2-5; len: 15; d_gene: .
CDR3nt: TGTGCCAGCAGCTTAGATGGCGATACGCAGTATTTT; CDR3aa: CASSLDGDTQYF; abundance: .; v_gene: TRBV7-9; j_gene: TRBJ2-3; len: 12; d_gene: .
CDR3nt: TGTGCCAGCAGTAACAGGGGGTATAATTCACCCCTCCACTTT; CDR3aa: CASSNRGYNSPLHF; abundance: .; v_gene: TRBV25-1; j_gene: TRBJ1-6; len: 14; d_gene: TRBD1
CDR3nt: TGTGCCAGTCTTCAGTGGGGGGAGGATGGCTACACCTTC; CDR3aa: CASLQWGEDGYTF; abundance: few; v_gene: TRBV2; j_gene: TRBJ1-2; len: 13; d_gene: .
CDR3nt: TGTGCCAGCACGAGACAGGGGGCCGACGAGCAGTACTTC; CDR3aa: CASTRQGADEQYF; abundance: .; v_gene: TRBV6-6; j_gene: TRBJ2-7; len: 13; d_gene: TRBD1
CDR3nt: TGTGCCAGCAGTGATGGGGTGGGGCAGAATAGCAATCAGCCCCAGCATTTT; CDR3aa: CASSDGVGQNSNQPQHF; abundance: few; v_gene: TRBV6-4; j_gene: TRBJ1-5; len: 17; d_gene: .
CDR3nt: TGTGCCAGCAGCTTAGTTCCGGGACAGCAAACAAAACTGTTTTTT; CDR3aa: CASSLVPGQQTKLFF; abundance: .; v_gene: TRBV7-9; j_gene: TRBJ1-4; len: 15; d_gene: TRBD1
CDR3nt: TGCAGCGTCCAGGGGCGTAGCACAGATACGCAGTATTTT; CDR3aa: CSVQGRSTDTQYF; abundance: .; v_gene: TRBV29-1; j_gene: TRBJ2-3; len: 13; d_gene: .
CDR3nt: TGTGCCAGTAGTATTACGGGACGCTCCTACGAGCAGTACTTC; CDR3aa: CASSITGRSYEQYF; abundance: .; v_gene: TRBV19; j_gene: TRBJ2-7; len: 14; d_gene: .
CDR3nt: TGTGCCAGCAGTCCAGGGACAGGGGGCCGTGGCTACACCTTC; CDR3aa: CASSPGTGGRGYTF; abundance: .; v_gene: TRBV6-5; j_gene: TRBJ1-2; len: 14; d_gene: TRBD1
CDR3nt: TGTGCCAGCTCAAAGTCGGGACAGTTTTCCTACGAGCAGTACTTC; CDR3aa: CASSKSGQFSYEQYF; abundance: .; v_gene: TRBV5-4; j_gene: TRBJ2-7; len: 15; d_gene: TRBD1
CDR3nt: TGTGCCAGCAGCGCGACAGGTGGCTCCTACGAGCAGTACTTC; CDR3aa: CASSATGGSYEQYF; abundance: .; v_gene: TRBV28; j_gene: TRBJ2-7; len: 14; d_gene: .
CDR3nt: TGTGCCAGCAGCTTAGATTTAGGGCGGGGCTACAATGAGCAGTTCTTC; CDR3aa: CASSLDLGRGYNEQFF; abundance: .; v_gene: TRBV11-1; j_gene: TRBJ2-1; len: 16; d_gene: .
CDR3nt: TGTGCCTGGAGTCTGGATTTCGTTGAAGCTTTCTTT; CDR3aa: CAWSLDFVEAFF; abundance: once; v_gene: TRBV30; j_gene: TRBJ1-1; len: 12; d_gene: .
CDR3nt: TGTGCCAGCAGGAAAGCCGTGGGAAACACCATATATTTT; CDR3aa: CASRKAVGNTIYF; abundance: .; v_gene: TRBV6-5; j_gene: TRBJ1-3; len: 13; d_gene: .
CDR3nt: TGTGCCAGCAGCCCGGGACTAGCGGTGAAAAACACCGGGGAGCTGTTTTTT; CDR3aa: CASSPGLAVKNTGELFF; abundance: .; v_gene: TRBV7-2; j_gene: TRBJ2-2; len: 17; d_gene: TRBD2
CDR3nt: TGTGCCAGCAGCGTTCGGGGTCAGAACACCGGGGAGCTGTTTTTT; CDR3aa: CASSVRGQNTGELFF; abundance: .; v_gene: TRBV9; j_gene: TRBJ2-2; len: 15; d_gene: .
CDR3nt: TGTGCCAGCAGCTTCAGAGCGGCAGATACGCAGTATTTT; CDR3aa: CASSFRAADTQYF; abundance: .; v_gene: TRBV7-2; j_gene: TRBJ2-3; len: 13; d_gene: .
CDR3nt: TGTGCCAGCAGCCAAGACGGGACAGGGGGCGCCGAGCAGTACTTC; CDR3aa: CASSQDGTGGAEQYF; abundance: .; v_gene: TRBV3-1/TRBV3-2; j_gene: TRBJ2-7; len: 15; d_gene: TRBD1
CDR3nt: TGTGCCAGCAGTTCTTCCCCCCCCCGGGGGTGGCCCCAGCATTTT; CDR3aa: CASSSSPPRGWPQHF; abundance: .; v_gene: TRBV6-2/TRBV6-3; j_gene: TRBJ1-5; len: 15; d_gene: .
CDR3nt: TGTGCCAGCAGTTTAAGGTCAGGATCTTACTACGAGCAGTACTTC; CDR3aa: CASSLRSGSYYEQYF; abundance: .; v_gene: TRBV28; j_gene: TRBJ2-7; len: 15; d_gene: .
CDR3nt: TGCGCCAGCAGCCAAGGGACAGGGGGCAATCAGCCCCAGCATTTT; CDR3aa: CASSQGTGGNQPQHF; abundance: .; v_gene: TRBV4-1; j_gene: TRBJ1-5; len: 15; d_gene: TRBD1
CDR3nt: TGTGCCAGCAGTGGAGACGCCTACGAGCAGTACTTC; CDR3aa: CASSGDAYEQYF; abundance: once; v_gene: TRBV2; j_gene: TRBJ2-7; len: 12; d_gene: .
CDR3nt: TGTGCCAGCAGCTTGGACACAGATACGCAGTATTTT; CDR3aa: CASSLDTDTQYF; abundance: once; v_gene: TRBV5-5; j_gene: TRBJ2-3; len: 12; d_gene: .
CDR3nt: TGCAGCGGGACAGGGCTGAACACTGAAGCTTTCTTT; CDR3aa: CSGTGLNTEAFF; abundance: .; v_gene: TRBV29-1; j_gene: TRBJ1-1; len: 12; d_gene: TRBD1
CDR3nt: TGTGCCAGCAGCTACGCGGGGGCCCCCAGGACAGATACGCAGTATTTT; CDR3aa: CASSYAGAPRTDTQYF; abundance: .; v_gene: TRBV5-6; j_gene: TRBJ2-3; len: 16; d_gene: .
CDR3nt: TGTGCCAGCAGTCAGGGATCTCGTTTGCAAGAGACCCAGTACTTC; CDR3aa: CASSQGSRLQETQYF; abundance: .; v_gene: TRBV27; j_gene: TRBJ2-5; len: 15; d_gene: .
CDR3nt: TGTGCCAGCAGCTTAGGCGGTCTGGGAGGTGGAAACACCATATATTTT; CDR3aa: CASSLGGLGGGNTIYF; abundance: .; v_gene: TRBV7-2; j_gene: TRBJ1-3; len: 16; d_gene: .
CDR3nt: TGTGCCAGCACTCCCCGGGGAGGGCATCAGCCCCAGCATTTT; CDR3aa: CASTPRGGHQPQHF; abundance: .; v_gene: TRBV7-3; j_gene: TRBJ1-5; len: 14; d_gene: .